The T cell receptor beta chain under discussion was sequenced for a study of response to subunit inactivated influenza vaccine. The study's findings and limits: The authors proposed limited new T cell recruitment per seasonal influenza vaccination.

TCRdb reanalysed the RT-PCR reads using MiXCR and keeps one entry per CDR3 protein. The sample lists about 700,000 distinct CDR3 sequences, 14% seen once, with 6.5% to 8.5% in the top ten. The trim removed 6 bases at V and 0 bases at J, leaving 8 bases unmatched. This CDR3 is 15 amino acids long. In germline, CDR1 is MGHRA, CDR2 YSYEKL. This clonotype has ten or more counts. Its matching antigen is unknown. The genes are TRBV4-1 and TRBJ2-7, with TRBD1 matching over 7 bases. This clonotype was obtained from a man in his fifties who received an inactivated influenza vaccine. This specimen was PBMCs from blood, taken 14 to 15 days before vaccination. The chain's CDR3 is CASRPHRQGSYEQYF. CDR3 coding DNA: TGCGCCAGCAGGCCCCACCGACAGGGCTCCTACGAGCAGTACTTC.